This T cell receptor beta chain was captured in a study of naive and memory T cell subsets. Whole-study findings and limits: In CD4 and CD8 cells, diversity dropped from naive through EMRA.

This CDR3 is built from 14 residues. From germline, CDR1 is ENHRY and CDR2 SYGVKD. The V and J ends lost 7 bases and 0 bases respectively, with 12 bases between them. As concerns this clonotype: What it binds is unknown.

The beta constant-region primer was an equimolar mix of two oligonucleotides covering TRBC1 and TRBC2. TCRdb called the UMI-ligation and nested PCR reads again in MiXCR, with one record for every CDR3 protein. The data show 89,000 or so distinct CDR3 sequences, about an eighth seen once. The chain couples TRBV10-3 to TRBJ2-5; tentative D call: TRBD2 (6 bases). Sequencing was performed on central memory CD4+ T cells from blood. This sequence was found in a human donor in good health. The CDR3 sequence: CAIKISGNQETQYF. The CDR3 bases are TGTGCCATCAAAATTAGCGGAAACCAAGAGACCCAGTACTTC.